What follows are 22 T cell receptor beta chains derived from one specimen sequenced in a study of shared clonotypes between healthy human individuals (dated by TCRdb to the early 2020s). The method was the immunoSEQ multiplex PCR assay. As stored in TCRdb, this immuneACCESS dataset retains in-frame rearrangements with V and J assigned. A fraction of the clones does not appear; measured against another copy, unresolved V genes explain less than half of the discrepancy, and the remainder lacks a known reason. In all, the sample holds over a million clones, and roughly 96% of those were seen once. The leading ten clones occupy about 1% of the sample. The sequenced sample was naive CD4+ T cells sorted from blood. Read against the paper, the sample's cell subset or site label means: CD45RA+ positively selected. All receptors come from a man aged 25 to 45 in good health.

The chain couples TRBV4-2 to TRBJ2-2; 12 bases are shared with TRBD2. Per germline, CDR1 LGHNA and CDR2 YNFKEQ. V dropped 0 bases and J dropped 5; count of bases not matched to a gene: 4. The CDR3 totals 17 residues. CDR3 in amino acids: CASSQDRGTSGTGELFF. The CDR3 DNA reads as TGTGCCAGCAGCCAAGATCGCGGGACTAGCGGGACCGGGGAGCTGTTTTTT.

The rearrangement joins TRBV7-2 to TRBJ2-2, with 11 bases aligning to TRBD2. V was clipped by 6 bases and J by 3 bases; unmatched bases: 6. CDR1 and CDR2 from the germline V gene are SGHTA and FQGNSA. This CDR3 is built from 16 residues. As DNA, the CDR3 is TGTGCCAGCAGGTACAGACTAGCGGGGCACACCGGGGAGCTGTTTTTT. Protein sequence: CASRYRLAGHTGELFF.

The chain is built from TRBV27 and TRBJ1-5, with D hard to call. The CDR3 extends over 15 amino acids. CDR1 is MNHEY, CDR2 SMNVEV, per germline (reference sequence). Trimming took 5 bases from V and 0 from J, leaving 11 bases between them. The CDR3 region has the DNA TGTGCCAGCAGTAACCGACGGAATAGCAATCAGCCCCAGCATTTT. Protein: CASSNRRNSNQPQHF.

CDR3 loop: CASSEYYRMNTEAFF. CDR3 coding DNA: TGTGCCAGCAGTGAGTATTACAGGATGAACACTGAAGCTTTCTTT. V gene TRBV28 combines with J gene TRBJ1-1; perhaps TRBD1 as D (5 bases). Trimming removed 5 bases from V and 0 bases from J, with 13 bases in between. The germline V gene encodes CDR1 MDHEN and CDR2 SYDVKM. The CDR3 covers 15 residues. Filled out from reference TRBV28 and TRBJ1-1, the complete variable domain reads DVKVTQSSRYLVKRTGEKVFLECVQDMDHENMFWYRQDPGLGLRLIYFSYDVKMKEKGDIPEGYSVSREKKERFSLILESASTNQTSMYLCASSEYYRMNTEAFFGQGTRLTVV.

This chain joins TRBV11-3 and TRBJ2-5; D is possibly TRBD2 (6 bases). Between the trimmed V and J ends, which lost 2 bases and 1 base, there was a span of 11 bases. The CDR3 consists of 15 residues. Germline V lookup: CDR1 SGHNT, CDR2 YENEEA. CDR3 protein: CASSLFSGIQETQYF. CDR3 coding DNA: TGTGCCAGCAGCTTATTTAGCGGAATCCAAGAGACCCAGTACTTC. Combining the CDR3 with reference TRBV11-3 and TRBJ2-5 gives the whole variable domain EAGVVQSPRYKIIEKKQPVAFWCNPISGHNTLYWYLQNLGQGPELLIRYENEEAVDDSQLPKDRFSAERLKGVDSTLKIQPAELGDSAVYLCASSLFSGIQETQYFGPGTRLLVL.

This rearrangement joins TRBV28 to TRBJ2-1; the D is unclear. Looked up from germline, CDR1 is MDHEN and CDR2 is SYDVKM. With 7 bases removed from V and 8 bases from J, the gap between germline ends came to 12 bases. The CDR3 runs 12 residues. This CDR3 reads CASKLVGHEQFF. CDR3 bases: TGTGCCAGCAAATTAGTAGGGCATGAGCAGTTCTTC.

The CDR3 DNA follows: TGTGCCAGCAGACGAGAAGGTGACAGTACCTACGAGCAGTACTTC. Its protein is CASRREGDSTYEQYF. This chain links TRBV7-2 with TRBJ2-7; D might be TRBD1 (5 bases). Germline values: CDR1 SGHTA, CDR2 FQGNSA. The CDR3 has 15 amino acids. V lost 6 bases to trimming and J lost 2 bases, with 17 bases between them.

V is TRBV27 and J is TRBJ2-5, with 8 bases fitting TRBD1. The CDR3 is 15 amino acids. Per the germline V gene, CDR1 is MNHEY and CDR2 is SMNVEV (reference sequence). V was clipped by 6 bases and J by 1 base; unmatched bases: 7. DNA for the CDR3: TGTGCCAGCAGCCTGGGACAGGAGATCCAAGAGACCCAGTACTTC. Translated: CASSLGQEIQETQYF.

The chain recombines TRBV11-3 with TRBJ2-5, with D hard to call. CDR1 and CDR2 (germline): SGHNT, YENEEA. V shed 5 bases and J shed 5 bases, with 9 bases lying between them. The CDR3 loop spans 12 amino acids. The CDR3 sequence is CASSPNRETQYF. In nucleotides, the CDR3 is TGTGCCAGCAGCCCCAATCGGGAGACCCAGTACTTC.

The genes are TRBV28 and TRBJ1-5; D is unclear. The CDR3 runs to 15 residues. Germline V lookup: CDR1 MDHEN, CDR2 SYDVKM. The CDR3 bases are TGTCACACCCAAGATCCGAAGGTTGGCAATCAGCCCCAGCATTTT. The encoded protein is CHTQDPKVGNQPQHF.

The chain has TRBV6-5 and TRBJ2-7; 8 bases align to TRBD1. The V segment lost 6 bases and the J segment 3 bases; nucleotides outside the gene matches: 7. CDR1 is MNHEY, CDR2 SVGAGI, per germline. The CDR3 runs to 14 residues. The CDR3 is CASRPRQGYYEQYF. CDR3 coding DNA: TGTGCCAGCAGACCGAGACAGGGGTACTACGAGCAGTACTTC.

This clone was recorded once. The chain employs TRBV19 and TRBJ1-3, with 7 bases lining up with TRBD1. Germline V gene lookup returns CDR1 LNHDA and CDR2 SQIVND (reference sequence). Germline trimming cut 7 bases from V and 7 bases from J; bases unmatched to any gene: 7. The CDR3 loop spans 13 amino acids. CDR3 sequence reads: CASTPDRWNTIYF. In DNA form, the CDR3 reads TGTGCCAGTACCCCGGACAGGTGGAACACCATATATTTT.

The sample holds one count of this clone. The rearrangement uses TRBV28 and TRBJ1-5, with 8 positions matching TRBD1. CDR1 is MDHEN, CDR2 SYDVKM, per germline. CDR3 length equals 14 residues. After removal of 6 bases from V and 4 bases from J, the junction contained 5 bases not matched to a gene. The CDR3 here is CASSQNRGNQPQHF. The CDR3 nucleotides are TGTGCCAGCAGCCAAAACAGGGGGAATCAGCCCCAGCATTTT. Combining the CDR3 with reference TRBV28 and TRBJ1-5 gives the whole variable domain DVKVTQSSRYLVKRTGEKVFLECVQDMDHENMFWYRQDPGLGLRLIYFSYDVKMKEKGDIPEGYSVSREKKERFSLILESASTNQTSMYLCASSQNRGNQPQHFGDGTRLSIL.

The chain is built from TRBV27 and TRBJ2-1; no definite D call. Germline V gene sequence: CDR1 MNHEY, CDR2 SMNVEV (reference sequence). This CDR3 is built from 15 residues. The germline V and J ends were trimmed by 8 bases and 0 bases, with 14 bases remaining between them. The CDR3 DNA reads as TGTGCCAGCGGACCAAAGGCTAACTCCTACAATGAGCAGTTCTTC. It specifies CASGPKANSYNEQFF.

The chain combines TRBV5-8 with TRBJ2-2; 12 nucleotides match TRBD1. Trimming took 4 bases from V and 8 from J; bases not matched to a gene: 15. Germline loops: CDR1 SGHTS, CDR2 YDEGEE. This CDR3 is built from 18 residues. The CDR3 loop reads CASSRSGQGAQRSGELFF. In nucleotides, the CDR3 is TGTGCCAGCAGCCGTTCGGGACAGGGGGCCCAACGATCAGGGGAGCTGTTTTTT.

This rearrangement joins TRBV28 to TRBJ2-1, with D maybe TRBD1 (6 bases). From germline, CDR1 is MDHEN and CDR2 SYDVKM. The V gene lost 6 bases and the J gene lost 5 bases, with 20 bases spanning the gap. The CDR3 spans 16 residues. The CDR3 nucleotides are TGTGCCAGCAGCTACCCCCTCGACAGGCAAAACAATGAGCAGTTCTTC. Translation gives CASSYPLDRQNNEQFF.

This rearrangement joins TRBV6-5 to TRBJ2-7; no clear D. Germline values: CDR1 MNHEY, CDR2 SVGAGI. This CDR3 comprises 12 residues. Between the trimmed V and J ends, which lost 2 bases and 6 bases, there was a span of 8 bases. This CDR3 is CASSYPFLEQYF. In nucleotides, the CDR3 is TGTGCCAGCAGTTACCCCTTCCTCGAGCAGTACTTC.

A word on this clone: This CDR3 is also generated by other DNA sequences in the sample. This chain connects TRBV28 to TRBJ2-7; D is perhaps TRBD1 (6 bases). The CDR3 spans 11 residues. Germline CDR1 and CDR2: MDHEN and SYDVKM. V lost 10 bases, J lost 2 bases, and 9 bases lay in between. The CDR3 region has the DNA TGTGCCACACAGGGACCCTACGAGCAGTACTTC. Amino acid sequence: CATQGPYEQYF.

The CDR3: CASSTVSSYEQYF. The CDR3 region has the DNA TGCGCCAGCAGTACAGTTTCCTCCTACGAGCAGTACTTC. This sequence joins TRBV10-2 and TRBJ2-7; no reliable D call. The V end lost 5 bases, the J end lost 0 bases, and 8 bases lay between the germline ends. The CDR3 has 13 residues. Looked up from germline, CDR1 is WSHSY and CDR2 is SAAADI.

This clone was counted a single time. This chain links TRBV28 with TRBJ1-4, with 9 bases identical to TRBD1. CDR3 length: 16 residues. The germline CDR1 and CDR2 sequences are MDHEN and SYDVKM. Losses at the gene ends were 5 bases for V and 2 bases for J; bases not matched to a gene: 6. The CDR3 reads CASSHGTGYTNEKLFF. The CDR3 DNA reads TGTGCCAGCAGTCATGGGACAGGGTACACTAATGAAAAACTGTTTTTT.

On this clone: Other DNA sequences within the sample encode an identical CDR3. The V gene is TRBV20-1, the J gene TRBJ2-1; no clear D gene. This CDR3 is built from 11 residues. Trimming removed 6 bases at V and 4 bases at J, with 7 bases between. The germline V gene has CDR1 DFQATT and CDR2 SNEGSKA (reference sequence). This chain's CDR3 is CSATTYNEQFF. For the CDR3, the DNA is TGCAGTGCCACTACTTACAATGAGCAGTTCTTC.

This CDR3 reads CASSFSGPHTEAFF. CDR3 nucleotides: TGTGCCAGCAGCTTTTCGGGACCTCACACTGAAGCTTTCTTT. The chain recombines TRBV7-9 with TRBJ1-1; D possibly corresponds to TRBD1 (5 bases). This CDR3 region has 14 residues. The germline V and J ends were trimmed by 3 bases and 3 bases, with 11 bases remaining between them. Germline loops: CDR1 SEHNR, CDR2 FQNEAQ (reference sequence).